Below, 32 T cell receptor beta chains from the same sample are listed, as sequenced in a study of CD8+ T cells in alopecia areata. Extracted RNA was reverse transcribed, and the resulting cDNA served as sequencing template. Clones were sequenced by immunoSEQ multiplex PCR, and TCRdb holds only the in-frame ones, with some missing. The table records roughly 250,000 clones, roughly two thirds of them present only once. This specimen consisted of CD4+ T cells sorted from blood, obtained at week 0. These receptors were obtained from a human donor with alopecia areata.

This clone was observed a handful of times. The chain recombines TRBV7-8 with TRBJ1-4; 10 bases line up with TRBD1. The CDR3 is made up of 14 amino acids. Germline CDR1 and CDR2: SGHVS and FQNEAQ. Trimming at V came to 5 bases and at J to 4 bases, leaving 1 base not matched to a gene. CDR3 in amino acids: CASSGTGDNEKLFF. For the CDR3, the DNA is TGTGCCAGCAGCGGGACAGGGGATAATGAAAAACTGTTTTTT.

The rearrangement links TRBV5-4 to TRBJ1-1, with unresolved D. Germline V gene sequence: CDR1 SGHNT, CDR2 YYREEE (reference sequence). This CDR3 is built from 14 residues. Trimming removed 0 bases at V and 6 bases at J, with 12 bases between. Written as DNA, the CDR3 is TGTGCCAGCAGCTTGGGATCGAGTTTCCCTGAAGCTTTCTTT. Its protein is CASSLGSSFPEAFF.

In this sample, this clone turned up once. Other nucleotide sequences from this sample produce the same CDR3. This chain links TRBV6-5 with TRBJ2-7; D possibly matches TRBD1 or TRBD2 (6 bases each). The V end was cut by 0 bases, the J end by 6 bases, with 9 bases between. CDR1 is MNHEY, CDR2 SVGAGI, per germline. The CDR3 sequence is 13 residues long. CDR3 in DNA: TGTGCCAGCAGTTACTCTCGGGGGCTCGAGCAGTACTTC. Translating it yields CASSYSRGLEQYF.

The J gene is TRBJ2-1, the V gene TRBV7-3, with TRBD2 identical over 9 bases. Germline values: CDR1 SGHTA, CDR2 FQGTGA. This CDR3 contains 17 residues. Germline trimming cut 4 bases from V and 5 bases from J; bases unmatched to any gene: 12. CDR3 nucleotide sequence: TGTGCCAGCAGCTCCCCCTCGGGTAGCGGGGGAAACAATGAGCAGTTCTTC. Protein: CASSSPSGSGGNNEQFF.

The J gene is TRBJ2-5, the V gene TRBV29-1; tentative D call: TRBD1 (5 bases). The length of the CDR3 is 14 residues. V dropped 8 bases and J dropped 1 base, with 17 bases sitting between them. The V gene's germline CDR1 is SQVTM and CDR2 ANQGSEA. The DNA of the CDR3 is TGCAGCCCCCAGGGTCGGGTAGTCCAAGAGACCCAGTACTTC. Translation gives CSPQGRVVQETQYF.

With respect to this clone: The sample holds other DNA sequences that translate to the same CDR3. The V call is TRBV5-1, the J call TRBJ2-1; TRBD1 might be the D (5 bases). Germline V gene sequence: CDR1 SGHRS, CDR2 YFSETQ. The CDR3 extends over 15 amino acids. V lost 1 base to trimming and J lost 0 bases, with 8 bases between them. The CDR3 coding sequence is TGCGCCAGCAGCTTGTCAGGGTCCTCCTACAATGAGCAGTTCTTC. Amino acid sequence: CASSLSGSSYNEQFF.

The V and J genes are TRBV4-3 and TRBJ1-6, with TRBD1 identical over 8 bases. The V gene end was trimmed by 4 bases and the J gene end by 9 bases; junction bases not matched to a gene: 14. Germline V lookup: CDR1 LGHNA, CDR2 YSLEER. CDR3 size: 17 residues. The CDR3 DNA reads TGCGCCAGCAGCCCCAACCCTGATAAGACAGGGGCTTCACCCCTCCACTTT. Translated, it gives CASSPNPDKTGASPLHF.

This chain uses TRBV20-1 with TRBJ2-1; possible D gene TRBD2, 6 bases. This CDR3 has 11 residues. V was trimmed by 6 bases and J by 7 bases, leaving 10 bases between them. Germline V lookup: CDR1 DFQATT, CDR2 SNEGSKA (reference sequence). The CDR3 bases are TGCAGTGCCAGGCGGGGAAATGAGCAGTTCTTC. Its translation: CSARRGNEQFF.

This clone was seen a few times. The same CDR3 also results from other DNA sequences found in this sample. The V gene is TRBV5-1, the J gene TRBJ2-7; tentatively, D is TRBD2 (6 bases). With 0 bases removed from V and 2 bases from J, the gap between germline ends came to 12 bases. The germline CDR1 and CDR2 sequences are SGHRS and YFSETQ. The CDR3 spans 15 residues. Written as DNA, the CDR3 is TGCGCCAGCAGCTTGGGCGGGACGGACCCCTACGAGCAGTACTTC. It translates to CASSLGGTDPYEQYF.

This chain joins TRBV7-6 and TRBJ2-7; TRBD2 is a possible D gene (5 bases). The CDR3 has 15 amino acids. V shed 5 bases and J shed 0 bases, with 14 bases lying between them. Germline V gene data show CDR1 as SGHVS and CDR2 as FNYEAQ. The CDR3 reads CASSRQEGGSYEQYF. CDR3 DNA: TGTGCCAGCAGCCGCCAAGAGGGCGGCTCCTACGAGCAGTACTTC.

This clone was detected only once. This chain connects TRBV30 to TRBJ2-5; D may be TRBD1 or TRBD2 (6 bases each). Looked up from germline, CDR1 is GTSNPN and CDR2 is SVGIG (reference sequence). The CDR3 loop spans 15 amino acids. Between the trimmed V and J ends, which lost 3 bases and 2 bases, there was a span of 16 bases. The CDR3 region is CAWSVPGALQETQYF. The CDR3, as DNA: TGTGCCTGGAGCGTCCCGGGGGCCCTGCAAGAGACCCAGTACTTC.

The table lists this clone with a few counts. The chain joins TRBV7-9 to TRBJ2-5; tentative D call: TRBD2 (6 bases). The V gene's germline CDR1 is SEHNR and CDR2 FQNEAQ (reference sequence). The CDR3 length is 15 residues. V gave up 1 base and J gave up 2 bases, with 11 bases separating them. The CDR3 DNA reads TGTGCCAGCAGCTTAGAGAGGGACTCACAAGAGACCCAGTACTTC. Translating gives CASSLERDSQETQYF. The full variable domain, rest sourced from reference TRBV7-9 and TRBJ2-5, is DTGVSQNPRHKITKRGQNVTFRCDPISEHNRLYWYRQTLGQGPEFLTYFQNEAQLEKSRLLSDRFSAERPKGSFSTLEIQRTEQGDSAMYLCASSLERDSQETQYFGPGTRLLVL.

This rearrangement joins TRBV30 to TRBJ1-2, with D hard to call. The CDR3 runs to 14 residues. The germline V and J ends were trimmed by 0 bases and 5 bases, with 13 bases remaining between them. The germline CDR1 and CDR2 sequences are GTSNPN and SVGIG (reference sequence). CDR3: CAWSVWRGDYGYTF. The CDR3 DNA sequence: TGTGCCTGGAGTGTATGGCGCGGGGATTATGGCTACACCTTC.

A few counts support this clone. The chain carries TRBV10-3 and TRBJ2-5, with D unclear. CDR3 length equals 13 residues. Germline CDR1 is ENHRY and CDR2 is SYGVKD. Trimming removed 6 bases from V and 5 bases from J, with 13 bases in between. CDR3 in amino acids: CAISSMPQETQYF. The CDR3 DNA sequence: TGTGCCATCAGCAGTATGCCCCAGGAGACCCAGTACTTC.

The rearrangement uses TRBV9 and TRBJ2-7; the D gene is possibly TRBD1 (6 bases). Germline V gene lookup returns CDR1 SGDLS and CDR2 YYNGEE. V was cut by 0 bases and J by 6 bases, with 7 bases left in between. The CDR3 is made up of 12 amino acids. The CDR3 DNA reads as TGTGCCAGCAGCGTAGGAGGGGGCGAGCAGTACTTC. Translation gives CASSVGGGEQYF.

The rearrangement uses TRBV7-9 and TRBJ1-6; maybe TRBD1 (5 bases). Germline loops: CDR1 SEHNR, CDR2 FQNEAQ (reference sequence). This CDR3 has 13 amino acids. V lost 4 bases and J lost 7, with 8 bases in between. The CDR3 bases are TGTGCCAGCAGCTCGAAGGGGAATTCACCCCTCCACTTT. Its protein is CASSSKGNSPLHF.

The V call is TRBV29-1, the J call TRBJ2-4; D gene uncertain. Trimming took 0 bases from V and 6 from J, leaving 9 bases between them. Germline CDR1 SQVTM, CDR2 ANQGSEA. The CDR3 is made up of 13 amino acids. CDR3 sequence: CSVEDRSRNIQYF. CDR3 DNA sequence: TGCAGCGTTGAAGATCGTAGCCGAAACATTCAGTACTTC.

The CDR3 is CSVEWGGEQYF. In DNA form, the CDR3 reads TGCAGCGTTGAGTGGGGGGGCGAGCAGTACTTC. This chain links TRBV29-1 with TRBJ2-7; TRBD2 matches at 7 bases. CDR1 and CDR2 from the germline V gene are SQVTM and ANQGSEA. Trimming cost V 3 bases and J 6 bases; bases outside gene matches: 2. This CDR3 comprises 11 residues.

V gene TRBV18 combines with J gene TRBJ1-5; D call uncertain. The CDR3 has 12 amino acids. The V and J ends lost 3 bases and 5 bases respectively, with 5 bases between them. Per germline, CDR1 KGHSH and CDR2 LQKENI. CDR3 coding DNA: TGTGCCAGCTCACCTGGGGATCAGCCCCAGCATTTT. It translates to CASSPGDQPQHF. Using reference TRBV18 and TRBJ1-5 for the parts outside the CDR3, the full variable domain is NAGVMQNPRHLVRRRGQEARLRCSPMKGHSHVYWYRQLPEEGLKFMVYLQKENIIDESGMPKERFSAEFPKEGPSILRIQQVVRGDSAAYFCASSPGDQPQHFGDGTRLSIL.

This clone was detected a few times. The V gene is TRBV29-1, the J gene TRBJ2-7; TRBD1 matches at 7 bases. V shed 8 bases and J 3 bases; nucleotides not matched to a gene: 7. CDR3 length: 12 amino acids. Germline V gene data show CDR1 as SQVTM and CDR2 as ANQGSEA. The CDR3 bases are TGCAGCACTCGGGACAGTTTCTACGAGCAGTACTTC. This translates into CSTRDSFYEQYF.

The chain has TRBV30 and TRBJ1-1; no clear D. CDR1 is GTSNPN and CDR2 is SVGIG in the germline V gene (reference sequence). Trimming removed 2 bases at V and 4 bases at J, with 11 bases between. The CDR3 is 13 amino acids. The CDR3, as DNA: TGTGCCTGGAGTCGGACGGGGAGCACTGAAGCTTTCTTT. Protein product: CAWSRTGSTEAFF.

V usage is TRBV29-1 and J usage is TRBJ2-1, with 8 bases identical to TRBD2. This CDR3 region has 12 residues. CDR1 and CDR2 from the germline V gene are SQVTM and ANQGSEA. Trimming removed 6 bases from V and 8 bases from J; junction bases left unmatched: 6. CDR3 sequence (DNA): TGCAGCGTGCGAAGTAGCGGGGATGAGCAGTTCTTC. Protein product: CSVRSSGDEQFF.

This clone was picked up one time. This chain joins TRBV5-1 and TRBJ1-1; 7 nucleotides align to TRBD1. The CDR3 runs 12 residues. Germline trimming cut 4 bases from V and 7 bases from J; bases unmatched to any gene: 4. CDR1 and CDR2 from the germline V gene are SGHRS and YFSETQ. This chain's CDR3 is CASSRDSNEAFF. For the CDR3, the DNA is TGCGCCAGCAGCCGGGACAGCAATGAAGCTTTCTTT.

The V call is TRBV9, the J call TRBJ2-7, with D perhaps matching TRBD2 (6 bases). V lost 3 bases and J 3 bases, leaving 16 bases between the germline ends. The CDR3 contains 15 residues. Germline CDR1 reads SGDLS; CDR2 reads YYNGEE. The CDR3 here is CASSAGRGLNYEQYF. The CDR3, as DNA: TGTGCCAGCAGCGCGGGACGAGGACTAAACTACGAGCAGTACTTC.

In this sample, this clone turned up a few times. The V gene is TRBV9, the J gene TRBJ1-2, with 7 bases identical to TRBD1. The V and J ends lost 3 bases and 4 bases, in that order; junction bases with no gene match: 9. Germline V lookup: CDR1 SGDLS, CDR2 YYNGEE. CDR3 length: 15 amino acids. CDR3 residues: CASSANVRGAYGYTF. CDR3 nucleotide sequence: TGTGCCAGCAGCGCAAACGTCAGGGGGGCCTATGGCTACACCTTC. The entire variable domain, with the rest obtained from reference TRBV9 and TRBJ1-2, is as follows: DSGVTQTPKHLITATGQRVTLRCSPRSGDLSVYWYQQSLDQGLQFLIQYYNGEERAKGNILERFSAQQFPDLHSELNLSSLELGDSALYFCASSANVRGAYGYTFGSGTRLTVV.

The chain links TRBV20-1 to TRBJ2-1; unclear D gene. From germline, CDR1 is DFQATT and CDR2 SNEGSKA (reference sequence). V was cut by 3 bases and J by 3 bases, with 3 bases left in between. CDR3 length: 11 residues. The CDR3 DNA follows: TGCAGTGCTAGGTACTACAATGAGCAGTTCTTC. Amino acid sequence: CSARYYNEQFF.

The chain uses TRBV6-5 and TRBJ1-1; the D gene is possibly TRBD1 (6 bases). The CDR3 consists of 15 residues. Germline assignment: CDR1 MNHEY and CDR2 SVGAGI. The germline V and J ends were trimmed by 6 bases and 0 bases, with 14 bases remaining between them. Written as DNA, the CDR3 is TGTGCCAGCAGCCGACGGGGGGCCATGAACACTGAAGCTTTCTTT. It is translated as CASSRRGAMNTEAFF.

The chain employs TRBV9 and TRBJ2-1; 8 bases fit TRBD2. The germline V gene encodes CDR1 SGDLS and CDR2 YYNGEE. With V trimmed by 3 bases and J by 9 bases, 2 bases remained unmatched. The CDR3 contains 12 residues. CDR3 sequence reads: CASSESGGEQFF. CDR3 sequence (DNA): TGTGCCAGCAGCGAAAGCGGGGGTGAGCAGTTCTTC.

This clone has only one observation. The same CDR3 can be traced to other DNA sequences in this sample. The rearrangement links TRBV30 to TRBJ1-2, with D possibly being TRBD1 (6 bases). V was clipped by 3 bases and J by 8 bases, with 7 bases between them. CDR3 size: 10 residues. Germline V gene sequence: CDR1 GTSNPN, CDR2 SVGIG (reference sequence). The CDR3 sequence: CAWRTGGYTF. CDR3 DNA: TGTGCCTGGAGGACAGGCGGCTACACCTTC.

About this clone itself: The same CDR3 arises from other DNA sequences in this sample as well. The chain couples TRBV7-9 to TRBJ2-5, with D unclear. Germline V gene lookup returns CDR1 SEHNR and CDR2 FQNEAQ (reference sequence). With 2 bases removed from V and 5 bases from J, the gap between germline ends came to 3 bases. The CDR3 consists of 11 residues. CDR3 in amino acids: CASSLKETQYF. The CDR3 coding sequence is TGTGCCAGCAGCTTAAAGGAGACCCAGTACTTC.

This clone appeared a single time. Other DNA variants within this sample encode the same CDR3. CDR3 DNA: TGTGCCTGGAGTAAGGGGGCCTACGAGCAGTACTTC. Its protein product is CAWSKGAYEQYF. The rearrangement joins TRBV30 to TRBJ2-7; perhaps TRBD1 as D (6 bases). The CDR3 has 12 residues. Per germline, CDR1 GTSNPN and CDR2 SVGIG (reference sequence). Trimming took off 2 bases at V and 2 bases at J, with 7 bases between the two ends.

The gene calls are TRBV29-1 and TRBJ2-4; D is possibly TRBD2 (5 bases). The germline V gene encodes CDR1 SQVTM and CDR2 ANQGSEA. The CDR3 contains 12 residues. V lost 6 bases and J 0 bases, leaving 6 bases between the germline ends. In DNA form, the CDR3 reads TGCAGCGTGCGGGTAGCCAAAAACATTCAGTACTTC. Translated: CSVRVAKNIQYF.